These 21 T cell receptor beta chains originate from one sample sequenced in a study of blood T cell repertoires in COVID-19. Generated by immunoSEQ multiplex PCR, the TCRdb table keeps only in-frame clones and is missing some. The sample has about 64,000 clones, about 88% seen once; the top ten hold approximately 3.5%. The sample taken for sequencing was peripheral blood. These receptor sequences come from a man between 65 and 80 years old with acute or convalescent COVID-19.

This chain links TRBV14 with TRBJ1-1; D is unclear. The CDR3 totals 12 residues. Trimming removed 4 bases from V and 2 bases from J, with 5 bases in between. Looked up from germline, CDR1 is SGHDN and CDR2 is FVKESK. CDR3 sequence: CASSPLNTEAFF. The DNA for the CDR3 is TGTGCCAGCAGCCCACTCAACACTGAAGCTTTCTTT.

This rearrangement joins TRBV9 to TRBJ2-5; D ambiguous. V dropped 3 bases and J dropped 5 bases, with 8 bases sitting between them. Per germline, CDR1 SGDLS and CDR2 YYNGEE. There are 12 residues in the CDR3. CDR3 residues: CASSGADETQYF. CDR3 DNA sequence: TGTGCCAGCAGCGGGGCCGACGAGACCCAGTACTTC.

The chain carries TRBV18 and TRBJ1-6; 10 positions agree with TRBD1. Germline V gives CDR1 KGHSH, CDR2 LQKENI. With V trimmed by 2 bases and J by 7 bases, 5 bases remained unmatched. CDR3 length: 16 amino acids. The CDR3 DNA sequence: TGTGCCAGCTCACCAATAGGGGGACAGGGGAATTCACCCCTCCACTTT. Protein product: CASSPIGGQGNSPLHF. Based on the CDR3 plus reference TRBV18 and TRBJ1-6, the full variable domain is NAGVMQNPRHLVRRRGQEARLRCSPMKGHSHVYWYRQLPEEGLKFMVYLQKENIIDESGMPKERFSAEFPKEGPSILRIQQVVRGDSAAYFCASSPIGGQGNSPLHFGNGTRLTVT.

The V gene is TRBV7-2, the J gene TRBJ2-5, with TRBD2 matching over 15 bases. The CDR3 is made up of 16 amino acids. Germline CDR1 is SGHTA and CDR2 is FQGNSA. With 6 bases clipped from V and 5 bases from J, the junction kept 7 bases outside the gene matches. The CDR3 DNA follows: TGTGCCAGCAGGCGGACTAGCGGGGGGGCACCCGAGACCCAGTACTTC. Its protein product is CASRRTSGGAPETQYF.

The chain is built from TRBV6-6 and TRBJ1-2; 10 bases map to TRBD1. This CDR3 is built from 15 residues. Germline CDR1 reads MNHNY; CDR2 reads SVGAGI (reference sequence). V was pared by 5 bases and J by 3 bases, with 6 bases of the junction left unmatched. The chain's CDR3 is CASSRTGGVYYGYTF. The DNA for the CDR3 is TGTGCCAGCAGTAGGACAGGGGGTGTTTACTATGGCTACACCTTC.

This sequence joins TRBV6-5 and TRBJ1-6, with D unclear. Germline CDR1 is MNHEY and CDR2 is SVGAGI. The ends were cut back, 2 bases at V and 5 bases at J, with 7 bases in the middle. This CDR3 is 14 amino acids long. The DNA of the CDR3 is TGTGCCAGCAGTTACGGGCAGAATAATTCACCCCTCCACTTT. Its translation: CASSYGQNNSPLHF.

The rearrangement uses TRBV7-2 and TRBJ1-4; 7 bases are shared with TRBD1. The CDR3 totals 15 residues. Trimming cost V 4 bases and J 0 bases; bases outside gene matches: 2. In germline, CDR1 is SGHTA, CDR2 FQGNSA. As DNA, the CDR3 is TGTGCCAGCAGCTCGGGACAGCCAACTAATGAAAAACTGTTTTTT. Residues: CASSSGQPTNEKLFF.

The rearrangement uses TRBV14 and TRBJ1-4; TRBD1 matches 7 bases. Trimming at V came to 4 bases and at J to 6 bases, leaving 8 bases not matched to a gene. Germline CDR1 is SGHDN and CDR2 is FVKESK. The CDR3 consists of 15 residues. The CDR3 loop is CASSRSGTVYEKLFF. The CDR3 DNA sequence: TGTGCCAGCAGCCGGTCCGGGACAGTCTATGAAAAACTGTTTTTT.

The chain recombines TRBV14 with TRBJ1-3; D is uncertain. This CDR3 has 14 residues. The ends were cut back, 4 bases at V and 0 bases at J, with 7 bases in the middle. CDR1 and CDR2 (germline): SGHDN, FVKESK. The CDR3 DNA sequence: TGTGCCAGCAGCCTCCCGAGCTCTGGAAACACCATATATTTT. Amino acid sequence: CASSLPSSGNTIYF.

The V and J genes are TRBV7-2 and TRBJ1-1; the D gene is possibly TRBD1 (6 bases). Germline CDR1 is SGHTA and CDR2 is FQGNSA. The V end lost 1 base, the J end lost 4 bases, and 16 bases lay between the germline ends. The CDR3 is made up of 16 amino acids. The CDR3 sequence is CASSLESAGAPTEAFF. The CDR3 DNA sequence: TGTGCCAGCAGCTTAGAATCAGCAGGGGCCCCCACTGAAGCTTTCTTT.

The CDR3 region is CASSLDRGPPHNTEAFF. The CDR3 DNA reads as TGTGCCAGCTCACTTGACAGGGGTCCCCCCCACAACACTGAAGCTTTCTTT. The V call is TRBV18, the J call TRBJ1-1; 8 bases align to TRBD1. The CDR3 length is 17 residues. Germline loops: CDR1 KGHSH, CDR2 LQKENI. Germline trimming cut 4 bases from V and 2 bases from J; bases unmatched to any gene: 12.

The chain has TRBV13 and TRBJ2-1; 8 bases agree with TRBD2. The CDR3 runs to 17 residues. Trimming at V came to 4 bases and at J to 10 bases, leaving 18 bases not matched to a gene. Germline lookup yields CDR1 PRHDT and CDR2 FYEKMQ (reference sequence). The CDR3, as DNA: TGTGCCAGCAGCTACATTCGCGCCGGGACTAGTAGGGAAGAGCAGTTCTTC. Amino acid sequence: CASSYIRAGTSREEQFF. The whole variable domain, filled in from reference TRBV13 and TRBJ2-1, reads AAGVIQSPRHLIKEKRETATLKCYPIPRHDTVYWYQQGPGQDPQFLISFYEKMQSDKGSIPDRFSAQQFSDYHSELNMSSLELGDSALYFCASSYIRAGTSREEQFFGPGTRLTVL.

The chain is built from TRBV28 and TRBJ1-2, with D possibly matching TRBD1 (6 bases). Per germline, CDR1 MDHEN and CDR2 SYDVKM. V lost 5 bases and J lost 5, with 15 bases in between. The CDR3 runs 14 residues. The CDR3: CASSPRTVQYGYTF. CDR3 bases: TGTGCCAGCAGTCCCCGGACAGTGCAGTATGGCTACACCTTC.

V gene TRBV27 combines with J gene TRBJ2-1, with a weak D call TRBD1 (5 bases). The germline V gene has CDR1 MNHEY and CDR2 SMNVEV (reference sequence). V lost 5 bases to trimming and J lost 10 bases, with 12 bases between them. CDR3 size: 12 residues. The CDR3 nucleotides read TGTGCCAGCAGTCCTCGTCACAGGGAGCAGTTCTTC. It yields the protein CASSPRHREQFF.

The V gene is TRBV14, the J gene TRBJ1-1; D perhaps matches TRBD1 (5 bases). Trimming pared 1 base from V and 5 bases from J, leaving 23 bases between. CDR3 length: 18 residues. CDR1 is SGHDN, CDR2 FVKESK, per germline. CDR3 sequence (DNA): TGTGCCAGCAGCCAAGCATATAGGGGCCTAGCGGGTGGAACTGAAGCTTTCTTT. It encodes CASSQAYRGLAGGTEAFF.

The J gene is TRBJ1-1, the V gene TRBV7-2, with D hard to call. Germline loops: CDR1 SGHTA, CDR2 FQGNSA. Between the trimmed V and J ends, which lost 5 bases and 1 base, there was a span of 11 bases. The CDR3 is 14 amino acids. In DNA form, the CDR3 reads TGTGCCAGCAGCCTGACCGGAGGGAACACTGAAGCTTTCTTT. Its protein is CASSLTGGNTEAFF.

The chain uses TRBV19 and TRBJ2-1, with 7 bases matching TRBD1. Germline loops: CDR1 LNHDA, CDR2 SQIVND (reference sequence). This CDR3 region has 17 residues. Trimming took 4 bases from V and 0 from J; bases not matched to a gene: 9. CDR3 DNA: TGTGCCAGTAGTAATTGGGACAGCAACTCCTCCTACAATGAGCAGTTCTTC. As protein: CASSNWDSNSSYNEQFF.

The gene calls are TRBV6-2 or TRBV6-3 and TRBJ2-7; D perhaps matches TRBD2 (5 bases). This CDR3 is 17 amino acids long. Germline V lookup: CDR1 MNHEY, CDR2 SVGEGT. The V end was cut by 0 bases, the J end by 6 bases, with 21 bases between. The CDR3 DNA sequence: TGTGCCAGCAGTTACTCCGCGGACGGAGGTAGATTGGGCGAGCAGTACTTC. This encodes CASSYSADGGRLGEQYF.

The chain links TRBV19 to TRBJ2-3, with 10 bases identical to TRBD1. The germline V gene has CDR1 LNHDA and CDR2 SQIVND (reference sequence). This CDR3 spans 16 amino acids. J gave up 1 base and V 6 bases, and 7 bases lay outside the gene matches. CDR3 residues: CASSRTGGGGTDTQYF. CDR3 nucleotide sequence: TGTGCCAGTAGCAGGACAGGGGGGGGAGGCACAGATACGCAGTATTTT.

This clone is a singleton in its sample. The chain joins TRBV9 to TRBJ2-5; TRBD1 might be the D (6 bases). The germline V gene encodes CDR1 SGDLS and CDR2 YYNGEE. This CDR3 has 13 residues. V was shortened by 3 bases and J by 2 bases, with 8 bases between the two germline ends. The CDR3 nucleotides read TGTGCCAGCAGCGCGGACAGTCAAGAGACCCAGTACTTC. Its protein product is CASSADSQETQYF.

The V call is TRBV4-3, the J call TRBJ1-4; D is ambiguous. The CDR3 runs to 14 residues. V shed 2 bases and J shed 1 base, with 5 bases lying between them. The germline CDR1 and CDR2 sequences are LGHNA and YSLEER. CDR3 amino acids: CASSQLRTNEKLFF. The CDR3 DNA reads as TGCGCCAGCAGCCAATTGAGAACTAATGAAAAACTGTTTTTT.